The 10 T cell receptor beta chains presented below share a single source sample, sequenced in a study of CD8 T cells in ankylosing spondylitis. TCRdb reprocessed the 5' RACE reads via MiXCR and lists one record per CDR3 protein. The data contain roughly 250,000 distinct CDR3 sequences, approximately 9% of them seen just once; the ten biggest clones take up over 6.5%. The specimen sequenced was blood, either unsorted or a sorted T cell fraction (not recorded which). Every receptor here comes from a male donor with ankylosing spondylitis or in good health (not recorded which).

There are many counts of this clonotype. This chain joins TRBV20-1 and TRBJ2-3; D not resolved. Germline V CDR1 and CDR2: DFQATT, SNEGSKA (reference sequence). The CDR3 totals 12 residues. V shed 0 bases and J shed 4 bases, with 5 bases lying between them. The CDR3 DNA sequence: TGCAGTGCTAGAGAAGGAGCAGATACGCAGTATTTT. Translating it yields CSAREGADTQYF.

This clonotype was recorded many times. This chain links TRBV7-3 with TRBJ1-3; possibly TRBD1 for D (6 bases). CDR3 length: 15 amino acids. CDR1 and CDR2 from the germline V gene are SGHTA and FQGTGA. V dropped 1 base and J dropped 2 bases, with 9 bases sitting between them. This CDR3 reads CASSLSGGPGNTIYF. The CDR3 nucleotides read TGTGCCAGCAGCTTAAGTGGGGGCCCTGGAAACACCATATATTTT.

This sequence joins TRBV20-1 and TRBJ2-7, with D perhaps TRBD1 (7 bases). The CDR3 contains 14 residues. CDR1 and CDR2 (germline): DFQATT, SNEGSKA (reference sequence). V was cut by 5 bases and J by 2 bases, with 16 bases left in between. CDR3 in DNA: TGCAGTGCTTTATTGGGGGGACAGACCTACGAGCAGTACTTC. Its protein is CSALLGGQTYEQYF.

Only a few counts were recorded for this clonotype. This chain uses TRBV20-1 with TRBJ1-1; D is possibly TRBD1 (5 bases). The CDR3 consists of 16 residues. V was pared by 3 bases and J by 0 bases, with 17 bases between. Per germline, CDR1 DFQATT and CDR2 SNEGSKA (reference sequence). The CDR3 DNA follows: TGCAGTGCTAGTAGGGGTCCACGGACCCTGAACACTGAAGCTTTCTTT. As protein: CSASRGPRTLNTEAFF.

This clonotype has a count of ten or more. This sequence joins TRBV5-1 and TRBJ1-2; D is ambiguous. CDR1 and CDR2 (germline): SGHRS, YFSETQ. Deletions cut 3 bases from V and 7 bases from J, with 7 bases between. CDR3 length equals 11 residues. The CDR3 loop is CASSSGLGYTF. CDR3 DNA: TGCGCCAGCAGCTCAGGCCTTGGCTACACCTTC.

This clonotype was recorded a few times. This sequence joins TRBV20-1 and TRBJ2-7; 7 nucleotides line up with TRBD2. The CDR3 runs to 16 residues. Germline assignment: CDR1 DFQATT and CDR2 SNEGSKA (reference sequence). Unmatched junction bases numbered 8, after V lost 0 bases and J lost 0 bases. The CDR3 DNA reads as TGCAGTGCTAGAGATCCTGGGGGAGGGCTCTCCTACGAGCAGTACTTC. Protein: CSARDPGGGLSYEQYF.

This clonotype was seen repeatedly, ten times or more. The CDR3 loop is CAISESQDNNSPLHF. The CDR3 region has the DNA TGTGCCATCAGTGAGTCGCAGGATAATAATTCACCCCTCCACTTT. V usage is TRBV10-3 and J usage is TRBJ1-6, with D hard to call. The CDR3 length is 15 residues. Trimming pared 0 bases from V and 5 bases from J, leaving 8 bases between. The germline gives CDR1 ENHRY, CDR2 SYGVKD.

This clonotype has ten or more counts. The chain carries TRBV29-1 and TRBJ1-4; D unclear. Germline CDR1 is SQVTM and CDR2 is ANQGSEA. Trimming took off 4 bases at V and 0 bases at J, with 9 bases between the two ends. The CDR3 spans 14 residues. The CDR3 loop is CSVAVQTTNEKLFF. The CDR3 nucleotides are TGCAGCGTTGCTGTCCAAACAACTAATGAAAAACTGTTTTTT. Filled out from reference TRBV29-1 and TRBJ1-4, the complete variable domain reads SAVISQKPSRDICQRGTSLTIQCQVDSQVTMMFWYRQQPGQSLTLIATANQGSEATYESGFVIDKFPISRPNLTFSTLTVSNMSPEDSSIYLCSVAVQTTNEKLFFGSGTQLSVL.

This clonotype has at least ten counts. The chain joins TRBV12-3 or TRBV12-4 to TRBJ2-3; D remains unclear. The CDR3 covers 13 residues. Deletions cut 6 bases from V and 5 bases from J, with 12 bases between. In nucleotides, the CDR3 is TGTGCCAGCAGGCCCTCGGGTCAAGATACGCAGTATTTT. Its protein is CASRPSGQDTQYF.

This clonotype was seen more than once but under ten times. The V call is TRBV20-1, the J call TRBJ2-5, with TRBD2 matching over 11 bases. The ends lost 3 bases at V and 5 bases at J; junction bases unmatched: 5. The CDR3 covers 14 residues. From germline, CDR1 is DFQATT and CDR2 SNEGSKA (reference sequence). This CDR3 is CSASPLAGVETQYF. The CDR3 DNA is TGCAGTGCTAGTCCACTAGCGGGAGTGGAGACCCAGTACTTC.